The 26 T cell receptor beta chains given below trace back to one sample, sequenced in a study of tumor-infiltrating lymphocytes in localized non-small cell lung cancer. The method was immunoSEQ multiplex PCR; TCRdb's version includes in-frame clones alone and lacks a portion of them. Counted here are approximately 9,900 clones, around 70% occurring once; the ten biggest clones make up under 25%. The sample consisted of lung tumor tissue. The source is a human donor with non-small cell lung cancer.

The rearrangement uses TRBV29-1 and TRBJ1-2, with D possibly matching TRBD1 (5 bases). This CDR3 has 11 amino acids. Germline CDR1 and CDR2: SQVTM and ANQGSEA. V was shortened by 3 bases and J by 6 bases, with 8 bases between the two germline ends. Here the CDR3 reads CSVDEGNGYTF. CDR3 coding DNA: TGCAGCGTTGATGAGGGGAATGGCTACACCTTC.

The chain is built from TRBV6-1 and TRBJ2-5; D is perhaps TRBD2 (6 bases). There are 13 residues in the CDR3. Per germline, CDR1 MNHNS and CDR2 SASEGT. The V end was cut by 11 bases, the J end by 5 bases, with 18 bases between. The CDR3 DNA reads TGTGCCTGGGGGGTCCCATCGTTGGAGACCCAGTACTTC. Translation: CAWGVPSLETQYF.

Only a few counts were recorded for this clone. V and J are TRBV25-1 and TRBJ1-1, with TRBD1 identical over 10 bases. V lost 5 bases and J lost 4; bases outside the gene matches: 10. Germline values: CDR1 MGHDK, CDR2 SYGVNS. The length of the CDR3 is 16 residues. The CDR3 loop reads CASSHRDRGRSTEAFF. The CDR3 region has the DNA TGTGCCAGCAGTCACCGGGACAGGGGCCGGAGCACTGAAGCTTTCTTT.

The chain employs TRBV20-1 and TRBJ1-2; D gene unclear. Germline-derived CDR1 and CDR2 are DFQATT and SNEGSKA (reference sequence). The CDR3 extends over 11 amino acids. Trimming removed 3 bases from V and 3 bases from J, with 5 bases in between. The CDR3 DNA follows: TGCAGTGCTAGTGGGGACTATGGCTACACCTTC. It translates to CSASGDYGYTF.

The genes are TRBV11-2 and TRBJ1-5; D is uncertain. CDR3 length: 13 residues. V dropped 2 bases and J dropped 5 bases, with 7 bases sitting between them. Germline V gives CDR1 SGHAT, CDR2 FQNNGV. This CDR3 is CASSLIRDQPQHF. The CDR3 nucleotides read TGTGCCAGCAGCTTAATTAGGGATCAGCCCCAGCATTTT.

The J gene is TRBJ2-3, the V gene TRBV29-1; 9 nucleotides match TRBD1. V lost 0 bases to trimming and J lost 2 bases; unmatched junction nucleotides: 15. Per germline, CDR1 SQVTM and CDR2 ANQGSEA. The CDR3 has 19 amino acids. The CDR3 loop reads CSVEEFLQAGQGITDTQYF. CDR3 nucleotides: TGCAGCGTTGAAGAGTTCTTACAAGCGGGACAGGGCATCACAGATACGCAGTATTTT.

V is TRBV6-1 and J is TRBJ1-2, with 7 bases identical to TRBD1. Trimming cost V 4 bases and J 6 bases; bases outside gene matches: 2. This CDR3 has 12 amino acids. Germline CDR1 is MNHNS and CDR2 is SASEGT. CDR3 sequence reads: CASSGRGHGYTF. The CDR3 DNA reads TGTGCCAGCAGTGGGAGGGGGCATGGCTACACCTTC.

V is TRBV28 and J is TRBJ1-5; D ambiguous. Per germline, CDR1 MDHEN and CDR2 SYDVKM. The ends were cut back, 2 bases at V and 7 bases at J, with 9 bases in the middle. This CDR3 comprises 13 residues. CDR3 DNA sequence: TGTGCCAGCAGTTTAGGAGCAGGACAGCCCCAGCATTTT. This gives the protein CASSLGAGQPQHF.

The rearrangement links TRBV29-1 to TRBJ1-4, with no clear D. The V end lost 4 bases, the J end lost 4 bases, and 7 bases lay between the germline ends. Germline V gives CDR1 SQVTM, CDR2 ANQGSEA. This CDR3 is built from 12 residues. This chain's CDR3 is CSVARYNEKLFF. The CDR3 region has the DNA TGCAGCGTTGCACGGTATAATGAAAAACTGTTTTTT. The full variable domain, with the rest looked up from reference TRBV29-1 and TRBJ1-4, is SAVISQKPSRDICQRGTSLTIQCQVDSQVTMMFWYRQQPGQSLTLIATANQGSEATYESGFVIDKFPISRPNLTFSTLTVSNMSPEDSSIYLCSVARYNEKLFFGSGTQLSVL.

V and J are TRBV6-6 and TRBJ1-2; no firm D call. V was trimmed by 5 bases and J by 4 bases, leaving 14 bases between them. CDR1 MNHNY and CDR2 SVGAGI come from the germline V gene (reference sequence). The CDR3 contains 14 residues. CDR3 region: CASSKDPGPYGYTF. CDR3 nucleotide sequence: TGTGCCAGCAGTAAGGACCCCGGGCCCTATGGCTACACCTTC.

The rearrangement uses TRBV6-1 and TRBJ1-3; the D gene is possibly TRBD1 (5 bases). Germline CDR1 is MNHNS and CDR2 is SASEGT. V lost 7 bases and J lost 0, with 13 bases in between. This CDR3 has 15 amino acids. The CDR3 DNA reads TGTGCCAGCACCTCGGGACGGAGCTCTGGAAACACCATATATTTT. This codes for CASTSGRSSGNTIYF.

This clone came up a few times. The CDR3 DNA sequence: TGCGCCAGCAGCTCTACAGGGGAACGGGAGCTGTTTTTT. The encoded protein is CASSSTGERELFF. The chain links TRBV5-1 to TRBJ2-2, with TRBD1 matching over 7 bases. J lost 9 bases, V lost 3 bases, and 5 bases had no gene match. This CDR3 is built from 13 residues. Germline V gene lookup returns CDR1 SGHRS and CDR2 YFSETQ.

This clone appeared once. The J gene is TRBJ2-7, the V gene TRBV6-1, with D possibly being TRBD2 (7 bases). CDR1 and CDR2 (germline): MNHNS, SASEGT. V shed 7 bases and J shed 7 bases, with 20 bases lying between them. There are 14 residues in the CDR3. In nucleotides, the CDR3 is TGTGCCAGCACATGGGGGCGGGGGTTCTGGGAGCAGTACTTC. Translation: CASTWGRGFWEQYF.

This clone was seen a few times. J is TRBJ2-7 and V is TRBV10-1; unclear D gene. This CDR3 has 15 residues. Trimming took off 1 base at V and 0 bases at J, with 10 bases between the two ends. Germline assignment: CDR1 WNHNN and CDR2 SYGVQD (reference sequence). The CDR3 here is CASSEWQVGSYEQYF. The CDR3 DNA sequence: TGCGCCAGCAGTGAGTGGCAGGTGGGCTCCTACGAGCAGTACTTC.

This clone is termed medium-sized. The rearrangement uses TRBV29-1 and TRBJ2-5, with a weak D call TRBD2 (8 bases). Trimming took off 0 bases at V and 1 base at J, with 27 bases between the two ends. The CDR3 is 20 amino acids. CDR1 is SQVTM, CDR2 ANQGSEA, per germline. CDR3 coding DNA: TGCAGCGTTGAAGAAGCGACAGGGCAAGGGGAGCGGGGGCCCCAAGAGACCCAGTACTTC. Its protein is CSVEEATGQGERGPQETQYF.

This clone was observed a handful of times. This chain connects TRBV7-2 to TRBJ1-2, with 7 bases aligning to TRBD1. Germline CDR1 is SGHTA and CDR2 is FQGNSA. The J segment lost 4 bases and the V segment lost 1 base, leaving 3 bases of the junction unmatched. The CDR3 loop spans 14 amino acids. Here the CDR3 DNA reads TGTGCCAGCAGCTTAGGACAGGGCATCTATGGCTACACCTTC. This gives the protein CASSLGQGIYGYTF.

The genes are TRBV6-5 and TRBJ1-5; D uncertain. V lost 6 bases, J lost 0 bases, and 6 bases lay in between. The CDR3 is made up of 13 amino acids. Looked up from germline, CDR1 is MNHEY and CDR2 is SVGAGI. CDR3: CASRRDSNQPQHF. CDR3 nucleotide sequence: TGTGCCAGCAGGCGCGATAGCAATCAGCCCCAGCATTTT.

This chain links TRBV29-1 with TRBJ1-4; D is undetermined. V lost 4 bases and J 8 bases, leaving 8 bases between the germline ends. The CDR3 totals 11 residues. Germline values: CDR1 SQVTM, CDR2 ANQGSEA. The CDR3 here is CSVGLGEKLFF. The CDR3 nucleotides are TGCAGCGTTGGGTTGGGCGAAAAACTGTTTTTT.

This chain joins TRBV5-1 and TRBJ1-2; D possibly corresponds to TRBD1 (5 bases). Trimming stripped 3 bases from V and 4 bases from J, with 13 bases between. CDR3 length: 14 amino acids. From germline, CDR1 is SGHRS and CDR2 YFSETQ. CDR3 in DNA: TGCGCCAGCAGCTCGTTGGGACCGTCCTATGGCTACACCTTC. It is translated as CASSSLGPSYGYTF.

The chain uses TRBV10-1 and TRBJ1-5, with TRBD1 as a possible D gene (6 bases). Trimming cost V 8 bases and J 5 bases, with 13 bases left between them. This CDR3 has 13 residues. Germline lookup yields CDR1 WNHNN and CDR2 SYGVQD (reference sequence). In DNA form, the CDR3 reads TGCGCCAGCTCGTTACAGGGAGATCAGCCCCAGCATTTT. This translates into CASSLQGDQPQHF.

The CDR3 loop is CASNHMGRRDYGYTF. The DNA of the CDR3 is TGCGCCAGCAATCACATGGGTCGGAGGGACTATGGCTACACCTTC. This sequence joins TRBV10-1 and TRBJ1-2; D gene uncertain. Germline-derived CDR1 and CDR2 are WNHNN and SYGVQD (reference sequence). The V end was cut by 7 bases, the J end by 3 bases, with 18 bases between. This CDR3 has 15 residues.

This chain connects TRBV5-1 to TRBJ1-1; 8 nucleotides align to TRBD1. This CDR3 comprises 15 residues. After removal of 0 bases from V and 5 bases from J, the junction contained 6 bases not matched to a gene. In germline, CDR1 is SGHRS, CDR2 YFSETQ. The CDR3 spells CASSLATGEWTEAFF. The CDR3 coding sequence is TGCGCCAGCAGCTTGGCGACAGGGGAGTGGACTGAAGCTTTCTTT.

V usage is TRBV2 and J usage is TRBJ1-6, with D maybe TRBD1 (5 bases). Germline V lookup: CDR1 SNHLY, CDR2 FYNNEI. Between the trimmed V and J ends, which lost 5 bases and 6 bases, there was a span of 14 bases. The length of the CDR3 is 15 residues. The CDR3 region has the DNA TGTGCCAGCAGTCGATCCGGGGCCGTTAATTCACCCCTCCACTTT. Translating it yields CASSRSGAVNSPLHF.

The V gene is TRBV2, the J gene TRBJ2-7; perhaps TRBD2 as D (6 bases). Germline CDR1 is SNHLY and CDR2 is FYNNEI. Trimming stripped 5 bases from V and 3 bases from J, with 14 bases between. The CDR3 is 14 amino acids. The CDR3 nucleotides read TGTGCCAGCAGTCCTATCTTGGGGGGCTACGAGCAGTACTTC. It translates to CASSPILGGYEQYF.

The CDR3 coding sequence is TGTGCCAGCGTAGGGACGACGGGAAACACCATATATTTT. This sequence encodes CASVGTTGNTIYF. The chain has TRBV6-5 and TRBJ1-3; a weak D match, TRBD1 (5 bases). The germline V and J ends were trimmed by 8 bases and 4 bases, with 12 bases remaining between them. Germline CDR1 is MNHEY and CDR2 is SVGAGI. The CDR3 consists of 13 residues.

The J gene is TRBJ1-5, the V gene TRBV5-6; 8 bases map to TRBD1. The CDR3 sequence is 14 residues long. V shed 5 bases and J 2 bases; nucleotides not matched to a gene: 3. The germline gives CDR1 SGHDT, CDR2 YYEEEE. CDR3 DNA sequence: TGTGCCAGCAGTTCGACAGGGGGCAATCAGCCCCAGCATTTT. It is translated as CASSSTGGNQPQHF.